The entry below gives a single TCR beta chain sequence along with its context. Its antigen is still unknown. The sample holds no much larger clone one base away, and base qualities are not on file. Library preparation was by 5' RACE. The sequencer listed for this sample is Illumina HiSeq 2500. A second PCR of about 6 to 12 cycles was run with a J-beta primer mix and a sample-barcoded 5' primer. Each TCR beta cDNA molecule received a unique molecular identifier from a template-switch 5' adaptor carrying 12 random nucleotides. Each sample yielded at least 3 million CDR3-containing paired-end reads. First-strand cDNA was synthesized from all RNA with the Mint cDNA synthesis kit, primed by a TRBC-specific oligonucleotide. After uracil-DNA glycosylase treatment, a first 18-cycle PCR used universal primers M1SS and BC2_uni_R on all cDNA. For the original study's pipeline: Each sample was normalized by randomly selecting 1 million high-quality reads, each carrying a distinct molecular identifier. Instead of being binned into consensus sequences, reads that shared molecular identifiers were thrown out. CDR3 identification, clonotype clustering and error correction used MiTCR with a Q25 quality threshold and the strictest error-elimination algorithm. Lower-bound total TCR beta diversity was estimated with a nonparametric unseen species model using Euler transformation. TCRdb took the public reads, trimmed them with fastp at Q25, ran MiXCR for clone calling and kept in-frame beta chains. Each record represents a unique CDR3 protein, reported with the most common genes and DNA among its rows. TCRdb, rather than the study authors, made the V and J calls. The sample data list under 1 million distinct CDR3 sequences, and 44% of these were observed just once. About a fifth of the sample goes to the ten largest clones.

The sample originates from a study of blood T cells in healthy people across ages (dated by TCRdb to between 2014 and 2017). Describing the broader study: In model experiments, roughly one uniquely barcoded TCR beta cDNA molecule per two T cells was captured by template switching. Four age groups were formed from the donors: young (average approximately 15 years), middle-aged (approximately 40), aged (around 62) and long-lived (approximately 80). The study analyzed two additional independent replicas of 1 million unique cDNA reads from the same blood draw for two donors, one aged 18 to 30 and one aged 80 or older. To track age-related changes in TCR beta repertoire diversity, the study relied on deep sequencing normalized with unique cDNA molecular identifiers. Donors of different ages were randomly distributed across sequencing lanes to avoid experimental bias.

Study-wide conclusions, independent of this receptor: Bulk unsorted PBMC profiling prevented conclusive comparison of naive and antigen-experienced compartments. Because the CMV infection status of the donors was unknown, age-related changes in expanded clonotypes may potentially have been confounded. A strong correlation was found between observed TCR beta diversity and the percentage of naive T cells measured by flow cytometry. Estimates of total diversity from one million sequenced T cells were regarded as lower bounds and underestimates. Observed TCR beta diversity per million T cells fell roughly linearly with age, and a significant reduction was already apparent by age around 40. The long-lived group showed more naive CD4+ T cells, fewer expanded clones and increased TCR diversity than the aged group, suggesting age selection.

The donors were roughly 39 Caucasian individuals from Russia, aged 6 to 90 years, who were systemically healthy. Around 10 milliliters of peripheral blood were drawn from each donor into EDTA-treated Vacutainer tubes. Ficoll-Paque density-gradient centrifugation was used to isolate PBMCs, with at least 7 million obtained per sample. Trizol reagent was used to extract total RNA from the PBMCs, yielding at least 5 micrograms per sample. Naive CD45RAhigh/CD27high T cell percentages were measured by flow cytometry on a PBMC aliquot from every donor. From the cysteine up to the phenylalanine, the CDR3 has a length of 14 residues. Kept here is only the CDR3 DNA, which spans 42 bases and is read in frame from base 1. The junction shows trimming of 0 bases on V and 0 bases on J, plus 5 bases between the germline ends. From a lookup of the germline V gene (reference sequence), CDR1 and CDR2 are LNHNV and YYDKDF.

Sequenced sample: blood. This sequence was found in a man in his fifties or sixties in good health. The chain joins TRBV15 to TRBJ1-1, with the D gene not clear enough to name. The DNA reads TGTGCCACCAGCAGAGATCAGATGAACACTGAAGCTTTCTTT. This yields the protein CATSRDQMNTEAFF.